This T cell receptor beta chain is from a study of T-cell memory formation after mild COVID-19. As for the study in general: Largely, the TCR clusters proved donor specific.

This clonotype was observed at least ten times. Its matching antigen is unknown. Study-level points and caveats: CD4+ contracting clones were mainly CM and EM; CD8+ ones, EMRA.

TCRdb itself ran the 5' RACE reads through MiXCR, one entry per CDR3 protein. This table holds approximately 98,000 distinct CDR3 sequences, roughly a sixth found once. What was sequenced was PBMCs or a T cell subset sorted from them (not recorded which). The source of this sequence is a man younger than 30 who had mild COVID-19 (a few samples of this study predate the infection). Cell type and time point are not known.

The CDR3 loop is CASSNWGGWQETQYF. In DNA, the CDR3 is TGTGCCAGCAGCAACTGGGGTGGTTGGCAAGAGACCCAGTACTTC. The chain links TRBV12-3 or TRBV12-4 to TRBJ2-5, with no clear D. This CDR3 comprises 15 residues. The germline V and J ends were trimmed by 6 bases and 2 bases, with 16 bases remaining between them.